A single sample is the source of the 23 T cell receptor beta chains below, sequenced in a study of metastatic and nonmetastatic thyroid tumors. TCRdb re-called the PCR reads with MiXCR. The sample includes around 30,000 clones, 20% to 25% of them seen just once. No patient received treatment before thyroid surgery. Input material: tumor tissue. All receptors come from a male donor with papillary thyroid cancer or a benign thyroid nodule (not recorded which). Some clones in this sample may be carry-over from other donors' samples.

This clone occurred many times. V and J are TRBV28 and TRBJ2-2; 8 nucleotides align to TRBD1. Unmatched junction bases numbered 9, after V lost 10 bases and J lost 2 bases. Germline loops: CDR1 MDHEN, CDR2 SYDVKM. There are 15 residues in the CDR3. The CDR3 sequence: CATRDRGLNTGELFF. The CDR3 DNA is TGTGCCACCCGAGACAGGGGCCTTAACACCGGGGAGCTGTTTTTT.

By share of the sample, this clone is medium-sized (0.01 to 0.1%). The chain recombines TRBV19 with TRBJ2-7; perhaps TRBD1 as D (6 bases). This CDR3 is 14 amino acids long. The ends were cut back, 6 bases at V and 1 base at J, with 13 bases in the middle. Germline CDR1 reads LNHDA; CDR2 reads SQIVND (reference sequence). DNA of the CDR3: TGTGCCAGTAGCAGAGGGGACACATCCTACGAGCAGTACTTC. It specifies CASSRGDTSYEQYF.

Note on this clone: The junction shows a germline mismatch at one end, possibly a read error. This chain links TRBV28 with TRBJ2-5, with 8 positions matching TRBD1. Germline V gives CDR1 MDHEN, CDR2 SYDVKM. This CDR3 is 15 amino acids long. CDR3 loop: CASSFFGQGGENQYF. The CDR3 region has the DNA TGTGCCAGTAGTTTCTTCGGACAGGGTGGGGAGAACCAGTACTTC.

The V call is TRBV30, the J call TRBJ2-7; the D is unclear. The V end was cut by 2 bases, the J end by 6 bases, with 11 bases between. From germline, CDR1 is GTSNPN and CDR2 SVGIG (reference sequence). This CDR3 is built from 12 residues. The CDR3 nucleotides are TGTGCCTGGAGTAGTACTACCGGCGAGCAGTACTTC. Its protein is CAWSSTTGEQYF.

The chain couples TRBV28 to TRBJ1-1; D gene unclear. Germline V gene data show CDR1 as MDHEN and CDR2 as SYDVKM. The CDR3 is 13 residues long. Trimming cost V 8 bases and J 4 bases, with 14 bases left between them. The CDR3 region has the DNA TGTGCCAGCCGGATTCAACCCTCCACTGAAGCTTTCTTT. Translation: CASRIQPSTEAFF.

This clone was seen ten or more times. The gene calls are TRBV15 and TRBJ2-6; D may be TRBD1 or TRBD2 (5 bases each). V was cut by 5 bases and J by 2 bases, with 19 bases left in between. Germline CDR1 is LNHNV and CDR2 is YYDKDF (reference sequence). The CDR3 runs 18 residues. CDR3: CATSDGISGTPGANVLTF. As DNA, the CDR3 is TGTGCCACCAGCGACGGAATTTCCGGGACCCCTGGGGCCAACGTCCTGACTTTC.

The chain links TRBV7-8 to TRBJ2-7; D is unresolved. Germline lookup yields CDR1 SGHVS and CDR2 FQNEAQ. V was clipped by 1 base and J by 9 bases, with 13 bases between them. The CDR3 runs 13 residues. The CDR3 DNA is TGTGCCAGCAGCTTAGAGGCGCGGCTTAGGCAGTACTTC. Amino acid sequence: CASSLEARLRQYF.

This clone has just a few counts. The chain links TRBV15 to TRBJ2-3; D is ambiguous. With 10 bases removed from V and 0 bases from J, the gap between germline ends came to 17 bases. The length of the CDR3 is 15 residues. Germline V gene lookup returns CDR1 LNHNV and CDR2 YYDKDF (reference sequence). CDR3 sequence (DNA): TGTGCCAAAAGCAGAGATAAGGATAGCACAGATACGCAGTATTTT. Protein sequence: CAKSRDKDSTDTQYF. The full variable domain, with the rest looked up from reference TRBV15 and TRBJ2-3, is DAMVIQNPRYQVTQFGKPVTLSCSQTLNHNVMYWYQQKSSQAPKLLFHYYDKDFNNEADTPDNFQSRRPNTSFCFLDIRSPGLGDTAMYLCAKSRDKDSTDTQYFGPGTRLTVL.

This clone was picked up many times. The chain links TRBV7-2 to TRBJ1-1, with D tentatively TRBD1 (5 bases). The CDR3 is 14 amino acids. The ends were cut back, 6 bases at V and 1 base at J, with 12 bases in the middle. CDR1 and CDR2 from the germline V gene are SGHTA and FQGNSA. DNA for the CDR3: TGTGCCAGCAGTTCAGGGTTGGAGAACACTGAAGCTTTCTTT. Translating gives CASSSGLENTEAFF.

This clone is medium-sized by share. The gene calls are TRBV6-1 and TRBJ2-1; 11 positions match TRBD2. V shed 5 bases, J shed 4 bases, and the junction held 7 bases outside the gene matches. From germline, CDR1 is MNHNS and CDR2 SASEGT. This CDR3 spans 16 amino acids. In DNA form, the CDR3 reads TGTGCCAGCAGTATCCTGACTAGCGGGACATACAATGAGCAGTTCTTC. Translation: CASSILTSGTYNEQFF.

This chain joins TRBV12-3 or TRBV12-4 and TRBJ2-1, with TRBD1 identical over 8 bases. The ends lost 6 bases at V and 5 bases at J; junction bases unmatched: 3. The CDR3 extends over 13 amino acids. The CDR3 region is CASSEQGDNEQFF. The DNA of the CDR3 is TGTGCCAGCAGCGAACAGGGGGACAATGAGCAGTTCTTC.

This clone rates as medium-sized (0.01 to 0.1%). The chain joins TRBV2 to TRBJ2-7; D is possibly TRBD2 (7 bases). The germline V and J ends were trimmed by 6 bases and 0 bases, with 12 bases remaining between them. The CDR3 totals 14 residues. CDR1 and CDR2 from the germline V gene are SNHLY and FYNNEI. The CDR3 region has the DNA TGTGCCAGCAGGGGGGGGCGGGGCTCCTACGAGCAGTACTTC. Its protein product is CASRGGRGSYEQYF.

In its sample, this clone was seen many times. J is TRBJ2-2 and V is TRBV10-3; the match to TRBD1 covers 10 bases. V lost 7 bases to trimming and J lost 6 bases; unmatched junction nucleotides: 5. Germline V gives CDR1 ENHRY, CDR2 SYGVKD. The CDR3 loop spans 14 amino acids. For the CDR3, the DNA is TGTGCCATCACGACAGGGGGCAACGCCGGGGAGCTGTTTTTT. Translated, it gives CAITTGGNAGELFF.

This chain uses TRBV19 with TRBJ2-7, with a weak D call TRBD2 (6 bases). Germline CDR1 and CDR2: LNHDA and SQIVND (reference sequence). V was clipped by 5 bases and J by 3 bases, with 17 bases between them. The CDR3 spans 15 residues. CDR3 in amino acids: CASSVRGGAHYEQYF. The CDR3 DNA reads TGTGCCAGTAGTGTACGAGGAGGGGCACACTACGAGCAGTACTTC.

The chain is built from TRBV6-2 or TRBV6-3 and TRBJ2-7, with TRBD2 matching over 7 bases. Germline V gene data show CDR1 as MNHEY and CDR2 as SVGEGT. The CDR3 is 14 amino acids. Losses at the gene ends were 4 bases for V and 7 bases for J; bases not matched to a gene: 10. CDR3 protein: CASSLRGRVGEQYF. CDR3 DNA: TGTGCCAGCAGTTTGCGGGGGAGGGTAGGGGAGCAGTACTTC.

As for this clone: Other nucleotide sequences in the sample specify the same CDR3. This chain connects TRBV30 to TRBJ2-2; the match to TRBD2 covers 8 bases. This CDR3 has 14 residues. CDR1 and CDR2 (germline): GTSNPN, SVGIG (reference sequence). J gave up 7 bases and V 4 bases, and 8 bases lay outside the gene matches. CDR3 sequence: CAWNAGTSGGELFF. The CDR3, as DNA: TGTGCCTGGAATGCCGGGACTAGTGGCGGGGAGCTGTTTTTT.

This clone was seen ten or more times. This chain joins TRBV10-3 and TRBJ2-7, with D perhaps matching TRBD1 (6 bases). Germline CDR1 is ENHRY and CDR2 is SYGVKD. V was shortened by 5 bases and J by 0 bases, with 8 bases between the two germline ends. The CDR3 is 13 amino acids. The CDR3 DNA reads TGTGCCATCAGTCGACAGGTCTCCTACGAGCAGTACTTC. Protein product: CAISRQVSYEQYF.

This clone was detected a few times. One end of the junction does not line up with germline, which may come from a read error. V and J are TRBV27 and TRBJ1-1; 7 positions match TRBD1. Per the germline V gene, CDR1 is MNHEY and CDR2 is SMNVEV (reference sequence). This CDR3 has 13 residues. Written as DNA, the CDR3 is TGCGCCAGCAGAGATACAGGGGTCACTGAAGCTCTCTTT. Its translation is CASRDTGVTEALF.

This clone has ten or more counts. The J gene is TRBJ2-1, the V gene TRBV5-8, with unresolved D. V was cut by 4 bases and J by 5 bases, with 10 bases left in between. Germline CDR1 SGHTS, CDR2 YDEGEE. This CDR3 has 13 residues. This CDR3 reads CASSRRGNNEQFF. As DNA, the CDR3 is TGTGCCAGCAGCCGGCGAGGTAACAATGAGCAGTTCTTC.

By its share, this clone is medium-sized. This sequence joins TRBV5-1 and TRBJ2-7; no clear D. Per germline, CDR1 SGHRS and CDR2 YFSETQ. V gave up 0 bases and J gave up 4 bases, with 8 bases separating them. This CDR3 has 13 residues. The DNA of the CDR3 is TGCGCCAGCAGCTTGGACGGAATATACGAGCAGTACTTC. It is translated as CASSLDGIYEQYF.

This clone has a handful of counts. A junction boundary mismatches the germline segment, possibly from a read error. The chain recombines TRBV2 with TRBJ2-1, with a weak D call TRBD2 (5 bases). Germline V lookup: CDR1 SNHLY, CDR2 FYNNEI. The CDR3 extends over 14 amino acids. The CDR3 here is CASSEQEAHNEQFF. The DNA for the CDR3 is TGTGCTAGCAGTGAGCAGGAGGCTCACAATGAGCAGTTCTTC.

In this sample, this clone turned up many times. The rearrangement links TRBV28 to TRBJ2-2; no definite D call. The germline V and J ends were trimmed by 2 bases and 9 bases, with 7 bases remaining between them. Germline CDR1 and CDR2: MDHEN and SYDVKM. CDR3 length equals 12 residues. CDR3 amino acids: CASSLGYRELFF. In DNA, the CDR3 is TGTGCCAGCAGTTTAGGGTACCGGGAGCTGTTTTTT.

This clone has a count of ten or more. A clone one base away is much larger, so this may be a read error. The V gene is TRBV6-1, the J gene TRBJ1-4, with 7 positions matching TRBD1. CDR1 is MNHNS and CDR2 is SASEGT in the germline V gene. The CDR3 length is 15 residues. In DNA form, the CDR3 reads TGTGCCAGCAGTGGTAGACAGGGAAAGAATGAAAAACCGTTTTTT. It yields the protein CASSGRQGKNEKPFF.